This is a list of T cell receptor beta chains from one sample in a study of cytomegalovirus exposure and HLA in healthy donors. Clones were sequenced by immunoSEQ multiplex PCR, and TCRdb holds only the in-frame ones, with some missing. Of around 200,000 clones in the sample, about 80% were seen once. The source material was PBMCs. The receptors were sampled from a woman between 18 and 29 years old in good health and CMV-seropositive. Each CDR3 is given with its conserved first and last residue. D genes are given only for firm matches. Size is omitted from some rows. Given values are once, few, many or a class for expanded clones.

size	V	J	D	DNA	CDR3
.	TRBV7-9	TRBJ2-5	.	TGTGCCAGCAGCTTAGTCTCGGACTATCTCCAAGAGACCCAGTACTTC	CASSLVSDYLQETQYF
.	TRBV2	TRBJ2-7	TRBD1	TGTGCCAGCAGCGGGACAGGGGAGGGCGAGCAGTACTTC	CASSGTGEGEQYF
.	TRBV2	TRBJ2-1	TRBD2	TGTGCCAGCTTAACTAGCGGGGGGGACAATGAGCAGTTCTTC	CASLTSGGDNEQFF
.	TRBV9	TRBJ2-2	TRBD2	TGTGCCAGCAGCGTGGGGGGACTAGCGATGGACACCGGGGAGCTGTTTTTT	CASSVGGLAMDTGELFF
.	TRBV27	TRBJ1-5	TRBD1	TGTGCCAGCAGTTTATTGGGTGTAGGGGGCCAGGCCCGCAATCAGCCCCAGCATTTT	CASSLLGVGGQARNQPQHF
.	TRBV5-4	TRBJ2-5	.	TGTGCCAGCAGCTTGAAGGCAGGGAAAGAGACCCAGTACTTC	CASSLKAGKETQYF
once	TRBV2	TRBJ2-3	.	TGTGCCAGCACCCCGGAGGAGGTTTCAGATACGCAGTATTTT	CASTPEEVSDTQYF
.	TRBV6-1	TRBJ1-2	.	TGTGCCAGCAGCACACTACAATTCTATGGCTACACCTTC	CASSTLQFYGYTF
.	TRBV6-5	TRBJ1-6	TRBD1	TGTGCCAGCAGTGACAGGGACAATTCACCCCTCCACTTT	CASSDRDNSPLHF
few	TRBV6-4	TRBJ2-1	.	TGTGCCAGCAGTGAAGGGCAGGGAAATGGTGAGCAGTTCTTC	CASSEGQGNGEQFF
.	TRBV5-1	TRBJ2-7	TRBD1	TGCGCCAGCAGCTGGACAGGGAGCTCCTACGAGCAGTACTTC	CASSWTGSSYEQYF
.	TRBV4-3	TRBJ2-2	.	TGCGCCAGCAGTGAGAAAGCCGGGGAGCTGTTTTTT	CASSEKAGELFF
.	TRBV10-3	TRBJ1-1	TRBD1	TGTGCCATCAGTACAGGGGGTAGGGATGAAGCTTTCTTT	CAISTGGRDEAFF
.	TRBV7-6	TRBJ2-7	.	TGTGCCAGCAGCCTAGGCCCGGGGGGCCCCTACGAGCAGTACTTC	CASSLGPGGPYEQYF
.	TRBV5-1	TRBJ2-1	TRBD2	TGCGCCAGCAGCTCCTATAGCGGGGGGACCCCGGGGGAGCAGTTCTTC	CASSSYSGGTPGEQFF
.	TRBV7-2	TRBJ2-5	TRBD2	TGTGCCAGCAGCCCCGGACTAGCGTCGGAGACCCAGTACTTC	CASSPGLASETQYF
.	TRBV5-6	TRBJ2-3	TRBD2	TGTGCCAGCAGCTTGACTCTAGCGGGGAGCACAGATACGCAGTATTTT	CASSLTLAGSTDTQYF
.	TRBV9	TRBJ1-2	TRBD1	TGTGCCAGCAGCCTCGGCCGGGACAGATCCATCTATGGCTACACCTTC	CASSLGRDRSIYGYTF
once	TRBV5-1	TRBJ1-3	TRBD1	TGCGCCAGCAGCCAGACAGGGGTTGGAAACACCATATATTTT	CASSQTGVGNTIYF
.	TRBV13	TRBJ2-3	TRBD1	TGTGCCAGCAGCTTACGATCGCAACGGCCAGGGGGCGCGGATACGCAGTATTTT	CASSLRSQRPGGADTQYF
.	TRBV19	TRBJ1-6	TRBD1	TGTGCCAGCCGGGACAGGGGGAATTCACCCCTCCACTTT	CASRDRGNSPLHF
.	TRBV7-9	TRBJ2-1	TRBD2	TGTGCCAGCAGCTTCGCTCGTAGCGGGGGGCCGGACAATGAGCAGTTCTTC	CASSFARSGGPDNEQFF
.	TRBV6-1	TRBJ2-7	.	TGTGCCAGCAGATACGGGGTCCGGGAGCAGTACTTC	CASRYGVREQYF
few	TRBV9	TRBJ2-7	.	TGTGCCAGCAACGGCGGGGGCCCTCTCTACGAGCAGTACTTC	CASNGGGPLYEQYF
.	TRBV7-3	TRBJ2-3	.	TGTGCCAGCAGCCCGACCGGGGTTAGCACAGATACGCAGTATTTT	CASSPTGVSTDTQYF
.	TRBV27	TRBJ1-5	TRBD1	TGTGCCAGCAGTCCTTTGGGACAGCCAGATCAGCCCCAGCATTTT	CASSPLGQPDQPQHF